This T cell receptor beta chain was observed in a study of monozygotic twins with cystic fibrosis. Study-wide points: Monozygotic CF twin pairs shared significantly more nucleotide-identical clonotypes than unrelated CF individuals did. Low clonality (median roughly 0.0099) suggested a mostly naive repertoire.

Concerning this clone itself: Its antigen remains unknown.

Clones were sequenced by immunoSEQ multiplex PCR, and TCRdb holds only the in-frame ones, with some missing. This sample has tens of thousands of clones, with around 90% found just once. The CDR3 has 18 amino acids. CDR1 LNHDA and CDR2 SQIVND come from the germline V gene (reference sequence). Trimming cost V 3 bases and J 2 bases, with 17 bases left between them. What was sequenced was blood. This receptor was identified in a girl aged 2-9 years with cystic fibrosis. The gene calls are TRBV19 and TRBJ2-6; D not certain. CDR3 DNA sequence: TGTGCCAGTAGTATCCCCGGACGGATAAGGACTGGGGCCAACGTCCTGACTTTC. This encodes CASSIPGRIRTGANVLTF.